The 15 T cell receptor beta chains below come from one sample, sequenced in a study of Graves' ophthalmopathy and Graves' hyperthyroidism. RNA served as the template for amplifying TCR beta CDR3 regions. An opening RT-PCR round employed HTBI primers and preceded a second-round multiplex PCR. Each CDR3 protein gets one entry after TCRdb re-called the multiplex PCR reads with MiXCR. This table holds more than 1,000,000 distinct CDR3 sequences, 35% to 40% found once. The sample comprised peripheral blood or thyroid tissue (not recorded which). All receptors derive from an adult man with Graves' hyperthyroidism.

This clonotype was counted between two and nine times. The rearrangement uses TRBV7-8 and TRBJ2-2; 12 bases align to TRBD2. V gave up 5 bases and J gave up 2 bases; unmatched junction bases: 9. Per germline, CDR1 SGHVS and CDR2 FQNEAQ. The CDR3 sequence is 18 residues long. In DNA form, the CDR3 reads TGTGCCAGCAGCGCAACCTTTGGACTAGCGGGAAACACCGGGGAGCTGTTTTTT. Protein product: CASSATFGLAGNTGELFF. The full variable domain, with the rest looked up from reference TRBV7-8 and TRBJ2-2, is GAGVSQSPRYKVAKRGQDVALRCDPISGHVSLFWYQQALGQGPEFLTYFQNEAQLDKSGLPSDRFFAERPEGSVSTLKIQRTQQEDSAVYLCASSATFGLAGNTGELFFGEGSRLTVL.

The chain links TRBV24-1 to TRBJ2-5, with TRBD2 matching 7 bases. Germline V lookup: CDR1 KGHDR, CDR2 SFDVKD. The ends lost 11 bases at V and 5 bases at J; junction bases unmatched: 13. This CDR3 comprises 14 residues. The CDR3 coding sequence is TGTGCCAGCAGCGTAGGCGGGGGAACGGAGACCCAGTACTTC. Its protein product is CASSVGGGTETQYF.

CDR3 nucleotide sequence: TGCAGTGCTACGGGAGGACAGAATGAAAAACTGTTTTTT. This encodes CSATGGQNEKLFF. The chain employs TRBV20-1 and TRBJ1-4; maybe TRBD1 (6 bases). The V gene lost 4 bases and the J gene lost 5 bases, with 11 bases spanning the gap. The V gene's germline CDR1 is DFQATT and CDR2 SNEGSKA (reference sequence). The CDR3 has 13 amino acids.

The sample holds many counts of this clonotype. V gene TRBV24-1 combines with J gene TRBJ2-7; D may correspond to TRBD1 or TRBD2 (5 bases each). This CDR3 has 13 amino acids. Trimming removed 4 bases from V and 7 bases from J, with 13 bases in between. Germline V gene data show CDR1 as KGHDR and CDR2 as SFDVKD. The CDR3 coding sequence is TGTGCCACCAGTGAGGGACGTCACAAGGAGCAGTACTTC. This gives the protein CATSEGRHKEQYF.

V and J are TRBV29-1 and TRBJ1-2; 7 nucleotides match TRBD1. The germline CDR1 and CDR2 sequences are SQVTM and ANQGSEA. The CDR3 runs 13 residues. J gave up 5 bases and V 6 bases, and 9 bases lay outside the gene matches. CDR3 sequence reads: CSVPDTGAYGYTF. The DNA for the CDR3 is TGCAGCGTCCCTGATACAGGGGCATATGGCTACACCTTC.

This clonotype was detected ten times or more. This chain connects TRBV7-6 to TRBJ2-7, with D uncertain. V gave up 5 bases and J gave up 7 bases, with 18 bases separating them. CDR3 length: 14 residues. The V gene's germline CDR1 is SGHVS and CDR2 FNYEAQ. The CDR3 coding sequence is TGTGCCAGCAGCGGTCTCGGGCCCTACGGGGAGCAGTACTTC. As protein: CASSGLGPYGEQYF.

This clonotype has a count of ten or more. The chain is built from TRBV29-1 and TRBJ2-7; 10 bases agree with TRBD2. Germline V gives CDR1 SQVTM, CDR2 ANQGSEA. This CDR3 has 17 residues. J lost 4 bases, V lost 6 bases, and 18 bases had no gene match. In DNA form, the CDR3 reads TGCAGCGTCCGATTGATTCCCGCTAGCGGGAGTACGTACGAGCAGTACTTC. Translated, it gives CSVRLIPASGSTYEQYF.

This clonotype was counted many times. The chain combines TRBV24-1 with TRBJ2-7; no firm D call. Germline values: CDR1 KGHDR, CDR2 SFDVKD. The CDR3 sequence is 13 residues long. The ends were cut back, 3 bases at V and 7 bases at J, with 12 bases in the middle. Here the CDR3 reads CATSDGPAGEQYF. CDR3 sequence (DNA): TGTGCCACCAGTGATGGCCCGGCTGGGGAGCAGTACTTC.

Details on this clonotype: The conserved phenylalanine or tryptophan normally closing the CDR3 is absent here, so this likely arose from a read error. The chain combines TRBV19 with TRBJ2-5, with TRBD2 matching 12 bases. Trimming removed 6 bases from V and 6 bases from J; junction bases left unmatched: 8. CDR1 and CDR2 from the germline V gene are LNHDA and SQIVND (reference sequence). The CDR3 is made up of 15 amino acids. CDR3 sequence: CASRTGTSGWKTQYI. For the CDR3, the DNA is TGTGCCAGTAGAACCGGGACTAGCGGGTGGAAGACCCAGTACATC.

This clonotype was observed a few times. The V and J genes are TRBV28 and TRBJ2-5, with D possibly being TRBD1 (5 bases). V was pared by 6 bases and J by 7 bases, with 9 bases between. The CDR3 sequence is 11 residues long. The V gene's germline CDR1 is MDHEN and CDR2 SYDVKM. CDR3 sequence (DNA): TGTGCCAGCAGGGGTGACAGGACCCAGTACTTC. Residues: CASRGDRTQYF.

V is TRBV5-1 and J is TRBJ2-7; no clear D gene. The germline CDR1 and CDR2 sequences are SGHRS and YFSETQ. Trimming removed 0 bases at V and 1 base at J, with 11 bases between. The CDR3 has 15 residues. CDR3 loop: CASSLALGNSYEQYF. CDR3 DNA sequence: TGCGCCAGCAGCTTGGCGCTGGGGAATTCCTACGAGCAGTACTTC.

Comment on this clonotype: A junction end diverges from the germline sequence, so it may reflect a read error. The J gene is TRBJ1-5, the V gene TRBV10-3, with TRBD1 as a possible D gene (5 bases). This CDR3 has 19 residues. Germline V gene lookup returns CDR1 ENHRY and CDR2 SYGVKD. The CDR3 is CASSYRVGTSATGNQPQHF. DNA for the CDR3: TGTGCCAGCAGTTATAGGGTTGGGACCTCAGCCACTGGCAATCAGCCCCAGCATTTT.

The genes are TRBV7-2 and TRBJ1-1; 10 bases are a match to TRBD1. Germline CDR1 SGHTA, CDR2 FQGNSA. The CDR3 runs to 16 residues. The V segment lost 0 bases and the J segment 4 bases; nucleotides outside the gene matches: 5. CDR3 sequence (DNA): TGTGCCAGCAGCTTAGCGGACAGGGGGTGGGGCACTGAAGCTTTCTTT. Translated, it gives CASSLADRGWGTEAFF.

This clonotype was recorded at least ten times. The V gene is TRBV9, the J gene TRBJ2-2; 9 nucleotides align to TRBD2. In germline, CDR1 is SGDLS, CDR2 YYNGEE. The V segment lost 2 bases and the J segment 4 bases; nucleotides outside the gene matches: 0. This CDR3 is 14 amino acids long. The CDR3 reads CASSVREGTGELFF. In DNA form, the CDR3 reads TGTGCCAGCAGCGTGCGGGAGGGCACCGGGGAGCTGTTTTTT. Variable domain in full (rest from reference TRBV9 and TRBJ2-2): DSGVTQTPKHLITATGQRVTLRCSPRSGDLSVYWYQQSLDQGLQFLIQYYNGEERAKGNILERFSAQQFPDLHSELNLSSLELGDSALYFCASSVREGTGELFFGEGSRLTVL.

DNA of the CDR3: TGCAGCGTTGATCTGGGACAGGGGGCCAAGACCCAGTACTTC. Residues: CSVDLGQGAKTQYF. The chain combines TRBV29-1 with TRBJ2-5, with 12 bases lining up with TRBD1. V lost 3 bases, J lost 6 bases, and 5 bases stayed unmatched. The CDR3 totals 14 residues. Germline assignment: CDR1 SQVTM and CDR2 ANQGSEA.